Each of the 10 T cell receptor beta chains below was sequenced from the same sample in a study of CD8 T cells in ankylosing spondylitis. From the 5' RACE reads, TCRdb called clonotypes with MiXCR, one entry per CDR3 protein. The sample yields 200,000 to 250,000 distinct CDR3 sequences, 20% to 30% seen once. Sequenced material: blood, either unsorted or a sorted T cell fraction (not recorded which). These receptors were obtained from a male donor with ankylosing spondylitis or in good health (not recorded which).

This chain uses TRBV29-1 with TRBJ2-5; tentative D call: TRBD2 (6 bases). Trimming took off 6 bases at V and 6 bases at J, with 20 bases between the two ends. CDR3 size: 14 residues. CDR1 and CDR2 (germline): SQVTM, ANQGSEA. This chain's CDR3 is CSVAAVAGRQTQYF. In DNA, the CDR3 is TGCAGCGTCGCGGCCGTGGCAGGGAGGCAGACCCAGTACTTC.

This clonotype was found many times. This rearrangement joins TRBV4-1 to TRBJ2-1; D is ambiguous. The length of the CDR3 is 16 residues. V was clipped by 0 bases and J by 8 bases, with 17 bases between them. CDR1 is MGHRA and CDR2 is YSYEKL in the germline V gene. The chain's CDR3 is CASSQEPGHTGDEQFF. The CDR3 coding sequence is TGCGCCAGCAGCCAAGAACCTGGCCACACGGGCGATGAGCAGTTCTTC.

This clonotype was recorded at least ten times. This chain joins TRBV5-1 and TRBJ1-2; D gene ambiguous. Germline values: CDR1 SGHRS, CDR2 YFSETQ. The length of the CDR3 is 12 residues. Trimming took 0 bases from V and 12 from J, leaving 12 bases between them. As DNA, the CDR3 is TGCGCCAGCAGCTTGGAAGGTACAGAGGACACCTTC. Protein sequence: CASSLEGTEDTF.

The V gene is TRBV7-9, the J gene TRBJ2-7, with D perhaps TRBD1 (5 bases). Between the trimmed V and J ends, which lost 4 bases and 0 bases, there was a span of 16 bases. CDR1 and CDR2 from the germline V gene are SEHNR and FQNEAQ (reference sequence). This CDR3 region has 16 residues. CDR3: CASSSSQAQHSYEQYF. The CDR3 DNA follows: TGTGCCAGCAGCTCCTCACAGGCACAGCACTCCTACGAGCAGTACTTC.

The sample holds a few counts of this clonotype. The V call is TRBV20-1, the J call TRBJ2-1; D possibly corresponds to TRBD2 (5 bases). This CDR3 comprises 14 residues. V was pared by 3 bases and J by 5 bases, with 14 bases between. The germline V gene has CDR1 DFQATT and CDR2 SNEGSKA (reference sequence). The CDR3: CSASRGNSHNEQFF. The CDR3 nucleotides read TGCAGTGCTAGTCGGGGAAACAGCCACAATGAGCAGTTCTTC.

This clonotype was observed many times. The V and J genes are TRBV5-1 and TRBJ2-3; tentative D call: TRBD2 (6 bases). CDR3 length: 14 amino acids. V shed 4 bases and J shed 6 bases, with 15 bases lying between them. CDR1 is SGHRS and CDR2 is YFSETQ in the germline V gene. Here the CDR3 DNA reads TGCGCCAGCAGCCTTTCGACTAGTGGCGATACGCAGTATTTT. This translates into CASSLSTSGDTQYF.

The chain combines TRBV7-2 with TRBJ2-7, with a weak D call TRBD1 (6 bases). The CDR3 runs 14 residues. V was shortened by 5 bases and J by 6 bases, with 17 bases between the two germline ends. Germline-derived CDR1 and CDR2 are SGHTA and FQGNSA. The CDR3 DNA follows: TGTGCCAGCAGCATGACAGGAGGATCGGGCGAGCAGTACTTC. Protein: CASSMTGGSGEQYF.

The table lists this clonotype with a few counts. CDR3 sequence reads: CSARGGRGTDTQYF. For the CDR3, the DNA is TGCAGTGCTAGGGGGGGACGGGGGACAGATACGCAGTATTTT. The chain carries TRBV20-1 and TRBJ2-3, with a weak D call TRBD2 (6 bases). V was trimmed by 3 bases and J by 3 bases, leaving 13 bases between them. In germline, CDR1 is DFQATT, CDR2 SNEGSKA (reference sequence). The CDR3 has 14 residues.

This clonotype was recorded at least ten times. The CDR3 region has the DNA TGCAGTGCTAGACCCCAGGGCGGAACTGAAGCTTTCTTT. Translating gives CSARPQGGTEAFF. The rearrangement links TRBV20-1 to TRBJ1-1, with TRBD1 as a possible D gene (5 bases). V was pared by 2 bases and J by 5 bases, with 12 bases between. Germline V gene sequence: CDR1 DFQATT, CDR2 SNEGSKA (reference sequence). The CDR3 sequence is 13 residues long.

The V call is TRBV7-2, the J call TRBJ2-7; D may correspond to TRBD1 or TRBD2 (5 bases each). This CDR3 comprises 13 residues. Per germline, CDR1 SGHTA and CDR2 FQGNSA. Between the trimmed V and J ends, which lost 11 bases and 0 bases, there was a span of 14 bases. Written as DNA, the CDR3 is TGTGCCTCCCGGGACGCCAGCTCCTACGAGCAGTACTTC. Protein sequence: CASRDASSYEQYF.